In its sample, the clone carrying this T cell receptor beta chain was seen a few times. The antigen remains unidentified. This sample was taken from a study of cytomegalovirus exposure and HLA in healthy donors. On the study more broadly: Of all 400 or so donors who were genotyped, about 84% belonged to the Caucasian-associated ancestry cluster. Study-wide findings and caveats: Later on, a genetic analysis was performed. It linked a missense variant in DCLRE1C with V- and J-gene trimming of TCR beta. The productive fraction for most TCR beta V segments was about 87% or about 30% in an earlier analysis. Researchers catalogued some 160 TCR beta chains as cytomegalovirus-associated.

PCR primers comprised 60 Vbeta and 13 Jbeta primers. Sequenced by immunoSEQ multiplex PCR; TCRdb stores in-frame clones only, minus some. Counted here are over 150,000 clones, roughly 71% occurring once; the ten biggest clones make up 6% to 8%. The germline V and J ends were trimmed by 0 bases and 2 bases, with 14 bases remaining between them. In germline, CDR1 is MNHNS, CDR2 SASEGT. CDR3 length: 16 residues. This sequence joins TRBV6-1 and TRBJ2-7; D is possibly TRBD1 (6 bases). The origin of this receptor is a male donor in good health and CMV-seropositive. The sequenced sample was PBMCs. In DNA form, the CDR3 reads TGTGCCAGCAGTGAAGCGCTTTACCCAGGGGCCTACGAGCAGTACTTC. This gives the protein CASSEALYPGAYEQYF.